This T cell receptor (beta chain) was observed in a study of blood T cell repertoires in COVID-19. In the study overall: From T cells, B-cell-depleted T cells, or PBMCs came the material, which was cDNA or gDNA.

Authors' methods: Estimation of nucleated cell counts was performed using reference gene primer amplification. Assay: immunoSEQ multiplex PCR; the TCRdb copy retains only in-frame clones and omits some. That table supplies the V and J calls and clone size; D and trimming were determined from the DNA. Of under 200,000 clones in the sample, approximately 86% were seen once. Germline lookup yields CDR1 SGHAT and CDR2 FQNNGV. The CDR3 has 14 residues. V lost 5 bases and J lost 4; bases outside the gene matches: 4. Individuals aged roughly 18 to 95 years were recruited from roughly 22 US areas. The chain is built from TRBV11-2 and TRBJ1-1; 10 nucleotides match TRBD1. This TCR derives from a woman aged 55-75 years with acute COVID-19. Sequenced material: PBMCs or T cells enriched from blood (not recorded which). The DNA for the CDR3 is TGTGCCAGCAGCCGACAGGGGGCAGGCACTGAAGCTTTCTTT. Protein product: CASSRQGAGTEAFF.